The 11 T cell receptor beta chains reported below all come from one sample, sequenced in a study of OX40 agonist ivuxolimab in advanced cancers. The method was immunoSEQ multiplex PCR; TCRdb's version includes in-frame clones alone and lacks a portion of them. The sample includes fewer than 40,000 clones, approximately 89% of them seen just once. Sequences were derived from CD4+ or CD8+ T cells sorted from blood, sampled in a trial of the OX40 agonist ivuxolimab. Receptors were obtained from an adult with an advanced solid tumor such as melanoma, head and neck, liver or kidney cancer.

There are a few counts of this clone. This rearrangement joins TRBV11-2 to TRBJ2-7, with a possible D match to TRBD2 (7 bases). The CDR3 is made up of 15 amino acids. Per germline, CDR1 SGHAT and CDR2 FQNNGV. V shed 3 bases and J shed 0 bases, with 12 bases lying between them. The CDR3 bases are TGTGCCAGCAGCTTGGACCGGGGGGCCTCCTACGAGCAGTACTTC. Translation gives CASSLDRGASYEQYF.

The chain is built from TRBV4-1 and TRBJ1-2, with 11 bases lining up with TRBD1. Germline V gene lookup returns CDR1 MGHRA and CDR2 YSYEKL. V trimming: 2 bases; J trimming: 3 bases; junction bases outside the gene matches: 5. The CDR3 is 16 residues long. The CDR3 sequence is CASSQPGTGGDYGYTF. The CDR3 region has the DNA TGCGCCAGCAGCCAACCCGGGACAGGGGGAGACTATGGCTACACCTTC.

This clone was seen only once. The CDR3, as DNA: TGTGCCAGCAGCAAAAAAGAAGGAGGGCCATGGAATGAGCAGTTCTTC. Protein product: CASSKKEGGPWNEQFF. This chain connects TRBV6-6 to TRBJ2-1, with a tentative D call TRBD2 (6 bases). The V and J ends lost 6 bases and 7 bases respectively, with 22 bases between them. CDR3 length equals 16 residues. CDR1 and CDR2 from the germline V gene are MNHNY and SVGAGI (reference sequence).

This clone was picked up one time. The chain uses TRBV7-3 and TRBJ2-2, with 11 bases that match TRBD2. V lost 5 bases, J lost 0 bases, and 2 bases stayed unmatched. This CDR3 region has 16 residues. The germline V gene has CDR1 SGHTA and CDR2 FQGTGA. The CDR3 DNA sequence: TGTGCCAGCAGCCTACTAGCGGGAGCGAACACCGGGGAGCTGTTTTTT. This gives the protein CASSLLAGANTGELFF.

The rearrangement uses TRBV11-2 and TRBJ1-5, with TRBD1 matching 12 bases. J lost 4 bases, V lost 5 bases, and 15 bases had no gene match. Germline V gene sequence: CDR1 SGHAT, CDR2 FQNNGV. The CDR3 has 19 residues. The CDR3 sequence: CASSHRAPGTGGGNQPQHF. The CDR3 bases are TGTGCCAGCAGCCACCGCGCGCCCGGGACAGGGGGCGGAAATCAGCCCCAGCATTTT.

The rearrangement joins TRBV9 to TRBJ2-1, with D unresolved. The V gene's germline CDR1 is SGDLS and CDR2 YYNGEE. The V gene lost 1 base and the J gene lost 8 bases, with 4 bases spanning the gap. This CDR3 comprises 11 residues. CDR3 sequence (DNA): TGTGCCAGCAGCGTAAGGGATGAGCAGTTCTTC. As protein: CASSVRDEQFF.

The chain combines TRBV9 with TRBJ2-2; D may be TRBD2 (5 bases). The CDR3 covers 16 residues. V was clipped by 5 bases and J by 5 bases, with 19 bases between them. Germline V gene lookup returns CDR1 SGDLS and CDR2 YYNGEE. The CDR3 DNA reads TGTGCCAGCAGACCTCCGGGTCCTCGGGGTACCGGGGAGCTGTTTTTT. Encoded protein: CASRPPGPRGTGELFF.

The CDR3: CASSLEGRGYNEQFF. Written as DNA, the CDR3 is TGTGCCAGCAGCTTGGAGGGGCGGGGTTACAATGAGCAGTTCTTC. The J gene is TRBJ2-1, the V gene TRBV5-4; the D gene is possibly TRBD2 (6 bases). The CDR3 has 15 amino acids. Trimming stripped 0 bases from V and 4 bases from J, with 11 bases between. The V gene's germline CDR1 is SGHNT and CDR2 YYREEE (reference sequence).

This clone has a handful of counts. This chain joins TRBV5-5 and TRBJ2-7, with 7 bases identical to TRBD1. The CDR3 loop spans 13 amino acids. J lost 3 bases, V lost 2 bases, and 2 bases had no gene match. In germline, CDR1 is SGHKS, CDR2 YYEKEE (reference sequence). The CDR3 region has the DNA TGTGCCAGCAGCTTACAGGGGAGCTACGAGCAGTACTTC. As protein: CASSLQGSYEQYF.

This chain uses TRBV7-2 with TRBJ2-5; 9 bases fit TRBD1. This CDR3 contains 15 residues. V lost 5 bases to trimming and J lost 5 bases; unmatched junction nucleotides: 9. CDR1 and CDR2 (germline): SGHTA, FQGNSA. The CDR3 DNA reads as TGTGCCAGCAGCGGAGGGGACAGGGTGGCGGAGACCCAGTACTTC. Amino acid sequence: CASSGGDRVAETQYF.

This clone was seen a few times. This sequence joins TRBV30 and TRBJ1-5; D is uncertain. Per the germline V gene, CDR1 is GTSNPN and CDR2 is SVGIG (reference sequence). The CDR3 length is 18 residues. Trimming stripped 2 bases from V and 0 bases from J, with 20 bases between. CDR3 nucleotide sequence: TGTGCCTGGAGTTTGGGATCGGCTAACTGGGTTAGCAATCAGCCCCAGCATTTT. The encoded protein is CAWSLGSANWVSNQPQHF.